The present T cell receptor beta chain was sequenced within a study of T cell responses to AZD1222 COVID-19 vaccine. Whole-study findings and limits: Receipt of two AZD1222 doses was followed by a rise in Spike-specific TCR breadth and depth. White British donors predominated, females outnumbered males, and clonal diversity was possibly underestimated. Dominant at 160-218 and 743-854, vaccine-associated CD4 TCRs also spanned spike. Sampling that yielded the repertoires occurred only after the peak T cell response.

Here immunoSEQ multiplex PCR was the method, and the copy in TCRdb shows in-frame clones only, minus some. Here the sample spans roughly 100,000 clones, approximately 96% being singletons. For this clone: Its antigen is not identified.

The V gene end was trimmed by 3 bases and the J gene end by 10 bases; junction bases not matched to a gene: 12. The germline V gene has CDR1 GTSNPN and CDR2 SVGIG (reference sequence). The CDR3 is made up of 15 amino acids. This TCR derives from an adult in good health. The J gene is TRBJ2-2, the V gene TRBV30; 9 nucleotides line up with TRBD2. The input for sequencing was peripheral blood, taken on day 0 of AZD1222 vaccination. The DNA for the CDR3 is TGTGCCTGGAGCCGCGGGGTAGCGGGAGCCGAGGAGCTGTTTTTT. This codes for CAWSRGVAGAEELFF.